The 14 T cell receptor beta chains below were found in one sample sequenced in a study of shared clonotypes between healthy human individuals. Repertoires were generated with immunoSEQ multiplex PCR, while TCRdb's copy carries only in-frame clones and drops some. The table lists about 360,000 clones, around 79% of them singletons. The sample taken for sequencing was memory CD4+ T cells sorted from blood. Subset defined: CD45RA-negative fraction. The receptors derive from a man aged 30 to 39 in good health.

The chain links TRBV6-6 to TRBJ2-7, with D uncertain. Trimming shortened V by 2 bases and J by 6 bases, and 5 bases separated the two germline ends. Germline V CDR1 and CDR2: MNHNY, SVGAGI (reference sequence). CDR3 length: 11 residues. For the CDR3, the DNA is TGTGCCAGCAGTTACGGCTCCGAGCAGTACTTC. Protein: CASSYGSEQYF.

The gene calls are TRBV18 and TRBJ1-2; D gene unclear. The CDR3 length is 13 residues. The V end was cut by 4 bases, the J end by 5 bases, with 11 bases between. Germline assignment: CDR1 KGHSH and CDR2 LQKENI. The CDR3 sequence is CASSQGERYGYTF. CDR3 DNA sequence: TGTGCCAGCTCACAGGGAGAACGGTATGGCTACACCTTC. The full variable domain, rest sourced from reference TRBV18 and TRBJ1-2, is NAGVMQNPRHLVRRRGQEARLRCSPMKGHSHVYWYRQLPEEGLKFMVYLQKENIIDESGMPKERFSAEFPKEGPSILRIQQVVRGDSAAYFCASSQGERYGYTFGSGTRLTVV.

The chain has TRBV2 and TRBJ1-1, with 8 positions matching TRBD1. V was clipped by 4 bases and J by 1 base; unmatched bases: 14. This CDR3 has 18 residues. Per the germline V gene, CDR1 is SNHLY and CDR2 is FYNNEI. The DNA for the CDR3 is TGTGCCAGCAGTGTGTCAACAATGCAGGGGGCGCGGAACACTGAAGCTTTCTTT. Translated: CASSVSTMQGARNTEAFF.

The chain links TRBV10-3 to TRBJ2-5; possibly TRBD2 for D (5 bases). The CDR3 covers 15 residues. From germline, CDR1 is ENHRY and CDR2 SYGVKD. V lost 5 bases and J 1 base, leaving 14 bases between the germline ends. CDR3 in DNA: TGTGCCATCAGTAAACTAGACCTTAGCCAAGAGACCCAGTACTTC. This translates into CAISKLDLSQETQYF.

This rearrangement joins TRBV19 to TRBJ2-7; D not certain. The CDR3 loop spans 16 amino acids. Trimming left V 5 bases short and J 2 bases short, with 19 bases between. CDR1 is LNHDA and CDR2 is SQIVND in the germline V gene (reference sequence). The chain's CDR3 is CASSPFLASATYEQYF. The CDR3, as DNA: TGTGCCAGTAGTCCGTTCCTCGCGAGCGCGACCTACGAGCAGTACTTC.

V is TRBV6-6 and J is TRBJ2-7; D may be TRBD1 (5 bases). The CDR3 extends over 12 amino acids. CDR1 MNHNY and CDR2 SVGAGI come from the germline V gene (reference sequence). With 5 bases removed from V and 4 bases from J, the gap between germline ends came to 9 bases. CDR3 sequence: CASSLRVYEQYF. In DNA form, the CDR3 reads TGTGCCAGCAGTCTCAGGGTGTACGAGCAGTACTTC.

Only a few counts were recorded for this clone. The rearrangement uses TRBV29-1 and TRBJ2-3, with D tentatively TRBD1 or TRBD2 (6 bases each). The length of the CDR3 is 14 residues. The V gene's germline CDR1 is SQVTM and CDR2 ANQGSEA. V was shortened by 1 base and J by 4 bases, with 12 bases between the two germline ends. Written as DNA, the CDR3 is TGCAGCGTTGAAGGGGGGGCAGGGGCAGATACGCAGTATTTT. Translating it yields CSVEGGAGADTQYF.

This sequence joins TRBV10-3 and TRBJ2-7; weak D call: TRBD1 (6 bases). The CDR3 length is 13 residues. V dropped 2 bases and J dropped 3 bases, with 8 bases sitting between them. CDR1 and CDR2 from the germline V gene are ENHRY and SYGVKD. The CDR3 DNA follows: TGTGCCATCAGTGAGGGACAGAGCTACGAGCAGTACTTC. It is translated as CAISEGQSYEQYF.

The chain carries TRBV13 and TRBJ2-5, with D hard to call. This CDR3 contains 16 residues. The V and J ends lost 5 bases and 3 bases respectively, with 19 bases between them. Germline V gene sequence: CDR1 PRHDT, CDR2 FYEKMQ (reference sequence). The chain's CDR3 is CASSARTRIGEETQYF. The CDR3, as DNA: TGTGCCAGCAGCGCCCGGACGCGAATAGGAGAAGAGACCCAGTACTTC.

This clone was seen only once. This chain joins TRBV7-9 and TRBJ1-1; 7 nucleotides line up with TRBD1. The CDR3 spans 12 residues. CDR1 and CDR2 from the germline V gene are SEHNR and FQNEAQ (reference sequence). The J segment lost 11 bases and the V segment lost 5 bases, leaving 8 bases of the junction unmatched. The CDR3 here is CASSPEDRSAFF. The CDR3 bases are TGTGCCAGCAGCCCGGAGGACAGGTCGGCTTTCTTT.

At least ten counts were recorded for this clone. The J gene is TRBJ2-1, the V gene TRBV5-1, with 8 bases fitting TRBD1. CDR1 is SGHRS, CDR2 YFSETQ, per germline. The CDR3 extends over 14 amino acids. The V segment lost 4 bases and the J segment 4 bases; nucleotides outside the gene matches: 4. CDR3 in amino acids: CASSPGDRYNEQFF. The CDR3 DNA reads as TGCGCCAGCAGCCCGGGGGACAGGTACAATGAGCAGTTCTTC.

The rearrangement uses TRBV10-3 and TRBJ2-5; tentative D call: TRBD2 (6 bases). V was cut by 3 bases and J by 5 bases, with 16 bases left in between. The CDR3 loop spans 15 amino acids. CDR1 and CDR2 (germline): ENHRY, SYGVKD. The DNA for the CDR3 is TGTGCCATCAGTGATGTGGCGGGAACGGGGGAGACCCAGTACTTC. Amino acids: CAISDVAGTGETQYF.

This clone was detected many times. The chain is built from TRBV9 and TRBJ1-2; 10 positions match TRBD1. The V segment lost 0 bases and the J segment 1 base; nucleotides outside the gene matches: 6. The CDR3 contains 17 residues. The germline gives CDR1 SGDLS, CDR2 YYNGEE. CDR3 residues: CASSVEGTGAYNYGYTF. As DNA, the CDR3 is TGTGCCAGCAGCGTAGAAGGGACAGGGGCCTATAACTATGGCTACACCTTC.

For this clone: A much larger clone differs by one base, so this may be a read error. The J gene is TRBJ2-3, the V gene TRBV7-2, with D perhaps matching TRBD2 (5 bases). The V end was cut by 0 bases, the J end by 1 base, with 14 bases between. Looked up from germline, CDR1 is SGHTA and CDR2 is FQGNSA. The CDR3 is 17 amino acids. The CDR3 nucleotides are TGTGCCAGCAGCTTAGCGGGAGCGGCAACTGGCACAGATACGCAGTATTTT. This gives the protein CASSLAGAATGTDTQYF. Looking up the rest from reference TRBV7-2 and TRBJ2-3 gives the full variable domain: GAGVSQSPSNKVTEKGKDVELRCDPISGHTALYWYRQSLGQGLEFLIYFQGNSAPDKSGLPSDRFSAERTGGSVSTLTIQRTQQEDSAVYLCASSLAGAATGTDTQYFGPGTRLTVL.